This T cell receptor (beta chain) was documented in a study of T cells in Graves' hyperthyroidism and ophthalmopathy. Whole-study context: Peripheral blood was collected at initial diagnosis, before any treatment.

CDR1 is LNHDA, CDR2 SQIVND, per germline (reference sequence). CDR3 size: 19 residues. J was trimmed by 0 bases and V by 5 bases; bases with no gene match: 12. Findings of the study overall: By a 13 V-J model, ophthalmopathy was set apart from stable hyperthyroidism. Ophthalmopathy onset followed model prediction by a median about 6.5 months.

Researchers took RNA transcripts and amplified the TCR beta CDR3 regions from them. HTBI primers were employed in a first-round RT-PCR of the TCR CDR3. MiXCR, applied by TCRdb to the multiplex PCR reads, yields one record per CDR3 protein. The table has about 58,000 distinct CDR3 sequences, approximately 50% seen once; the top ten hold around 12%. This clonotype occurred many times. The antigen remains undetermined. Those patients with uncontrolled infection, other autoimmune disease, pregnancy or lactation were excluded. The gene calls are TRBV19 and TRBJ2-4, with 11 bases aligning to TRBD2. The sequenced material came from blood. The clonotype was recovered from a woman under 40 with Graves' ophthalmopathy. The CDR3: CASSASGTSGYIAKNIQYF. The CDR3 bases are TGTGCCAGTAGTGCGTCCGGGACTAGCGGTTATATAGCCAAAAACATTCAGTACTTC. The full variable domain, its missing parts supplied by reference TRBV19 and TRBJ2-4, is DGGITQSPKYLFRKEGQNVTLSCEQNLNHDAMYWYRQDPGQGLRLIYYSQIVNDFQKGDIAEGYSVSREKKESFPLTVTSAQKNPTAFYLCASSASGTSGYIAKNIQYFGAGTRLSVL.